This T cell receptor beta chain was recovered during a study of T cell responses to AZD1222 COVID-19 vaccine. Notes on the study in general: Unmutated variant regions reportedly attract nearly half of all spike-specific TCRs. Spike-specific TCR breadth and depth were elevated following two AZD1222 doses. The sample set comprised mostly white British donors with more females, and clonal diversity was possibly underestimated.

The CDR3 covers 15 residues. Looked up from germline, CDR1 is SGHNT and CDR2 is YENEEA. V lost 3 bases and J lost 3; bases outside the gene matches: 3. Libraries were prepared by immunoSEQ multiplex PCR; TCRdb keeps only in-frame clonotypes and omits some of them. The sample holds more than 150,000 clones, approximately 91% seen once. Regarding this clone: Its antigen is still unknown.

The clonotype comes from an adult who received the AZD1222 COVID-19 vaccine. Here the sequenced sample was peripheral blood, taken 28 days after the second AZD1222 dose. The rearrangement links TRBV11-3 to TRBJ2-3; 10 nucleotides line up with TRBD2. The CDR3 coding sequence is TGTGCCAGCAGCTTTAGCGGGGGGCGAACAGATACGCAGTATTTT. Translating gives CASSFSGGRTDTQYF.